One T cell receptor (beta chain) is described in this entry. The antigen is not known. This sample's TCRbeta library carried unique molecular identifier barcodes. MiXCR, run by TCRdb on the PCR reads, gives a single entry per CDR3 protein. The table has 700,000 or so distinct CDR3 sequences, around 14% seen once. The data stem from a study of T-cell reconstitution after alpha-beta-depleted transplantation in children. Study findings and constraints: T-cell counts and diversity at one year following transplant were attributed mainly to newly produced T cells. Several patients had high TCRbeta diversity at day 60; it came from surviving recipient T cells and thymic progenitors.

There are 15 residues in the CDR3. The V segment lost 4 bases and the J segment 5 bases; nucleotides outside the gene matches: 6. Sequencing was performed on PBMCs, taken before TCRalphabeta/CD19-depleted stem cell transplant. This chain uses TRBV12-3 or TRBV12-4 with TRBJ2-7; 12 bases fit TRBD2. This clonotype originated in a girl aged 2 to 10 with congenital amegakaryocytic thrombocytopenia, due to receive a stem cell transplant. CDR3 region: CASSSPTSGSNEQYF. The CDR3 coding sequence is TGTGCCAGCAGTTCTCCGACTAGCGGGAGCAACGAGCAGTACTTC.